This TCR beta chain was profiled in a study of cytomegalovirus exposure and HLA in healthy donors. Overall study context: Within an early data release were about 85 million unique TCRs drawn from HLA-typed donors. Clustering assigned 81% of the 350 to 450 genotyped donors to the Caucasian-associated ancestry cluster. Findings and limits, study-wide: Data from an earlier analysis indicated that most TCR beta V segments were productive either about 90% or about 30% of the time. Follow-up analysis later connected one missense variant in DCLRE1C with trimming of TCR beta V- and J-genes.

The CDR3 has 13 residues. Trimming took 6 bases from V and 8 from J, leaving 11 bases between them. CDR1 SNHLY and CDR2 FYNNEI come from the germline V gene. Concerning this clone itself: The antigen is unknown.

The PCR had 60 Vbeta and 13 Jbeta primers. Data came from immunoSEQ multiplex PCR; TCRdb stores just in-frame clones and leaves some out. The table lists some 96,000 clones, around 80% of them singletons, with around 0.76% in the top ten. Material for sequencing was PBMCs. The V and J genes are TRBV2 and TRBJ1-6; D might be TRBD1 (6 bases). The receptor's source is a woman between 55 and 75 years old in good health and CMV-seronegative. CDR3: CASREHRDSPLHF. As DNA, the CDR3 is TGTGCCAGCAGGGAACACAGGGATTCACCCCTCCACTTT.